The rows below give T cell receptor beta chains drawn from one sample of a study of CXCR3-negative and CXCR3-positive naive CD8 T cells. For each CDR3 protein, TCRdb gives one entry from its re-call of the 5' RACE reads, without DNA. The sample table includes tens of thousands of distinct CDR3 sequences. The material sequenced was memory CD8+ T cells from blood. The receptors were gathered from a human donor in good health. Some clones in this sample may be carry-over from other donors' samples. Each CDR3 is given with its conserved first and last residue.

J: TRBJ2-1
V: TRBV6-2/TRBV6-3
CDR3: CASSAFLRGYNEQFF

J: TRBJ2-3
V: TRBV4-3
CDR3: CASSQGASGGTSSTDTQYF

J: TRBJ1-1
V: TRBV4-2
CDR3: CASSQETGSEAFF

J: TRBJ2-2
V: TRBV10-3
CDR3: CAHEASGELFF

J: TRBJ2-7
V: TRBV28
CDR3: CASSLTGNEQYF

J: TRBJ2-7
V: TRBV6-2/TRBV6-3
CDR3: CASTLAEGGYEQYF

J: TRBJ1-1
V: TRBV24-1
CDR3: CATSDPPGGEAFF

J: TRBJ1-3
V: TRBV29-1
CDR3: CSVVPTGDSGNTIYF

J: TRBJ2-3
V: TRBV7-2
CDR3: CASSPWSGATDTQYF

J: TRBJ2-1
V: TRBV20-1
CDR3: CSAPGRRSYNEQFF

J: TRBJ1-2
V: TRBV29-1
CDR3: CSGDAGYGYTF

J: TRBJ2-7
V: TRBV29-1
CDR3: CSVGTGVAEQYF

J: TRBJ2-1
V: TRBV27
CDR3: CASSFLPSSYNEQFF

J: TRBJ1-1
V: TRBV11-2
CDR3: CASSLLVFGEAFF

J: TRBJ2-3
V: TRBV10-2
CDR3: CASSEGGPVADTQYF

J: TRBJ1-2
V: TRBV2
CDR3: CASIDKLYYGYTF

J: TRBJ2-7
V: TRBV29-1
CDR3: CSVASGVRYEQYF

J: TRBJ2-7
V: TRBV19
CDR3: CASSTTTRYEQYF

J: TRBJ2-2
V: TRBV29-1
CDR3: CRVEKRIPGELFF

J: TRBJ2-7
V: TRBV19
CDR3: CASSTTLTDYEQYF

J: TRBJ2-1
V: TRBV28
CDR3: CASSKPDREQFF

J: TRBJ2-5
V: TRBV12-5
CDR3: CASGLYPTSGGIETQYF

J: TRBJ2-2
V: TRBV28
CDR3: CASSLGPADLGELFF

J: TRBJ1-5
V: TRBV28
CDR3: CASSLESSNQPQHF

J: TRBJ1-5
V: TRBV28
CDR3: CASITGGEPQHF

J: TRBJ1-1
V: TRBV28
CDR3: CASRTDGNTEAFF

J: TRBJ2-7
V: TRBV29-1
CDR3: CSVEDRDREGYEQYF

J: TRBJ2-3
V: TRBV4-3
CDR3: CASSPDRRSTDTQYF

J: TRBJ2-5
V: TRBV20-1
CDR3: CSAGDYQETQYF

J: TRBJ2-7
V: TRBV7-8
CDR3: CASSLDVITYEQYF

J: TRBJ2-7
V: TRBV7-2
CDR3: CASESRSYEQYF

J: TRBJ2-3
V: TRBV6-4
CDR3: CASSDSSSGSTDTQYF